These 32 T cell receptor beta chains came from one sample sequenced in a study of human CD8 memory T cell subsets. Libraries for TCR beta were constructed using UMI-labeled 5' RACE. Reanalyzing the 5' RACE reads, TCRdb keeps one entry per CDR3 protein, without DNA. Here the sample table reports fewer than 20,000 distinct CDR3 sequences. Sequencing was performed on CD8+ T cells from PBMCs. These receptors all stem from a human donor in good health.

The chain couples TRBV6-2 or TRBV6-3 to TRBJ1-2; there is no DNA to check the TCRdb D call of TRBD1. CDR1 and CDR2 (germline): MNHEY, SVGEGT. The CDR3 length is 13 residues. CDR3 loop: CASSPGTGDGYTF.

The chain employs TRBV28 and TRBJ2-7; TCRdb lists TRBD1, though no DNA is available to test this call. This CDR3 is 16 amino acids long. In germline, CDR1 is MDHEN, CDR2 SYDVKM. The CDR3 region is CASSPETGIKSYEQYF. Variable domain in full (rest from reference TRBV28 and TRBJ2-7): DVKVTQSSRYLVKRTGEKVFLECVQDMDHENMFWYRQDPGLGLRLIYFSYDVKMKEKGDIPEGYSVSREKKERFSLILESASTNQTSMYLCASSPETGIKSYEQYFGPGTRLTVT.

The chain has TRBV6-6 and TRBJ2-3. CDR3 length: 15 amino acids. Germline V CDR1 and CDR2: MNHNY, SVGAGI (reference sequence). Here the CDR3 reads CASSLRQYSTDTQYF.

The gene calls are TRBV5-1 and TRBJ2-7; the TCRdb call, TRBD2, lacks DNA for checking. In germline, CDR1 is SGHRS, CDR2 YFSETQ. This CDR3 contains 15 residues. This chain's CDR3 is CASSLELIGTSEQYF.

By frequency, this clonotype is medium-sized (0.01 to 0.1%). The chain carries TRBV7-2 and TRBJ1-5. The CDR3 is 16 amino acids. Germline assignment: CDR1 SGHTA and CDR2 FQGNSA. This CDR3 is CASSLFRGGGNQPQHF.

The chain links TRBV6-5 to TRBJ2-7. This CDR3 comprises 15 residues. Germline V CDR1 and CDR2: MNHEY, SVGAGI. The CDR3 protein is CASSYSRYHSYEQYF.

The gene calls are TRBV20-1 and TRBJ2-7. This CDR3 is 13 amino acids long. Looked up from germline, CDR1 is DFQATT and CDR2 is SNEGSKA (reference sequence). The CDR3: CSARDPVGYEQYF.

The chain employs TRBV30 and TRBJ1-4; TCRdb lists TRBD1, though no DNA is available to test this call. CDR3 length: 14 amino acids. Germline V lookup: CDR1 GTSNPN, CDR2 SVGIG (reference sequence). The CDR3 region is CAWSKGQGNKKLFF. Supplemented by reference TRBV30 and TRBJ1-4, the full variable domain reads SQTIHQWPATLVQPVGSPLSLECTVEGTSNPNLYWYRQAAGRGLQLLFYSVGIGQISSEVPQNLSASRPQDRQFILSSKKLLLSDSGFYLCAWSKGQGNKKLFFGSGTQLSVL.

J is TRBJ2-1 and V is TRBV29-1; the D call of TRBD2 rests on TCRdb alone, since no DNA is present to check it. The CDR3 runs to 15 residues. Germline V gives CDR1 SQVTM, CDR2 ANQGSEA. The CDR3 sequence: CSVEEAEDYYGEQFF.

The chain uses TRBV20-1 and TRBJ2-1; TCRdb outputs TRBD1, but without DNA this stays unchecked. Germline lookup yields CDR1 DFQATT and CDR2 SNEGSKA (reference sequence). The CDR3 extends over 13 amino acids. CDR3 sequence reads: CSARDRGTNEQFF.

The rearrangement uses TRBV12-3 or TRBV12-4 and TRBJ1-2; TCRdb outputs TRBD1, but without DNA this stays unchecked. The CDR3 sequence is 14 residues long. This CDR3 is CASSFETGERGYTF.

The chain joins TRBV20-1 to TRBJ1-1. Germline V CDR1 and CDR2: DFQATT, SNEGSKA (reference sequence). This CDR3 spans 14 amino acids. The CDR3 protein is CSARVSQMNTEAFF.

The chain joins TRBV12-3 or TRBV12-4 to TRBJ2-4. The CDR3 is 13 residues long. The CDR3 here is CASSFDDRNIQYF.

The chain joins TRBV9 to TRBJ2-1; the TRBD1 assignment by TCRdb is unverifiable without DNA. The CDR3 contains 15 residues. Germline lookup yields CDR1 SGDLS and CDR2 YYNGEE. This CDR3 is CASSVGTGAYNEQFF.

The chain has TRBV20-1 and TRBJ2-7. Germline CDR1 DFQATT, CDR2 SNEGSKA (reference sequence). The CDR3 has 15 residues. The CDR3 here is CSARDLMTESYEQYF.

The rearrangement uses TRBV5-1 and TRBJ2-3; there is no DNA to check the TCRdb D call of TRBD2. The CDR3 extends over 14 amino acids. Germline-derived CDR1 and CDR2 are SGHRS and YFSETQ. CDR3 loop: CASSNSGVIDTQYF.

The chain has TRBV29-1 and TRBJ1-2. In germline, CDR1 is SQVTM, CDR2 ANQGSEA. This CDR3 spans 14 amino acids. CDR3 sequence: CSVEGPLRALGYTF.

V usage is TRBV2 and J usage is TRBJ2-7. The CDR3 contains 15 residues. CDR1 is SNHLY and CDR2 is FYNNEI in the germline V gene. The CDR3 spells CASSDPRTYSYEQYF.

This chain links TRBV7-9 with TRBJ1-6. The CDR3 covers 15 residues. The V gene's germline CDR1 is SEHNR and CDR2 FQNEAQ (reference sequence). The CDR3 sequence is CASSLGDSHNSPLHF.

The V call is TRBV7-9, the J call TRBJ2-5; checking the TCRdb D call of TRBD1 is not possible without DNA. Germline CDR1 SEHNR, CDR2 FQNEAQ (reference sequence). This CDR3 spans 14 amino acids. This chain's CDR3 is CASSMDRVEETQYF.

CDR3 amino acids: CASSLSGVIGEQFF. This rearrangement joins TRBV19 to TRBJ2-1; absent DNA, TCRdb's TRBD1 call cannot be checked. Germline CDR1 is LNHDA and CDR2 is SQIVND (reference sequence). This CDR3 has 14 residues. Filled out from reference TRBV19 and TRBJ2-1, the complete variable domain reads DGGITQSPKYLFRKEGQNVTLSCEQNLNHDAMYWYRQDPGQGLRLIYYSQIVNDFQKGDIAEGYSVSREKKESFPLTVTSAQKNPTAFYLCASSLSGVIGEQFFGPGTRLTVL.

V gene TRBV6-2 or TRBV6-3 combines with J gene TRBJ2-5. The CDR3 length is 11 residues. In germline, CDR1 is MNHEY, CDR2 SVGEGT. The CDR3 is CASSAGETQYF.

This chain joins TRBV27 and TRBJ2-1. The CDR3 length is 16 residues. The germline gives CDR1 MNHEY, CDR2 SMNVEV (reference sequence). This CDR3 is CASSLNLGDGDNEQFF.

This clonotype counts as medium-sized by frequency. The CDR3 loop is CASSLGDYEQYF. The chain employs TRBV7-9 and TRBJ2-7. CDR1 and CDR2 (germline): SEHNR, FQNEAQ (reference sequence). The CDR3 is 12 residues long.

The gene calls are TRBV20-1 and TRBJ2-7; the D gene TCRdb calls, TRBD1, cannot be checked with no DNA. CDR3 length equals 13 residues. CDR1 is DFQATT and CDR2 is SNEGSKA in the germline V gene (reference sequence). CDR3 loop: CSATGQNSYEQYF.

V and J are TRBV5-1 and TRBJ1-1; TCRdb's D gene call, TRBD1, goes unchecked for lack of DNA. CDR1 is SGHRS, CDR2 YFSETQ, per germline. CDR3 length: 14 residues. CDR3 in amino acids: CASQRGSGNTEAFF.

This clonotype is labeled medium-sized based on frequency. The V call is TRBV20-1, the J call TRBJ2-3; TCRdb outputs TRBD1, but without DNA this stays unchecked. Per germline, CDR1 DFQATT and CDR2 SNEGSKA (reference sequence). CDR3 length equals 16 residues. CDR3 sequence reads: CSARKGGDYRGDTQYF.

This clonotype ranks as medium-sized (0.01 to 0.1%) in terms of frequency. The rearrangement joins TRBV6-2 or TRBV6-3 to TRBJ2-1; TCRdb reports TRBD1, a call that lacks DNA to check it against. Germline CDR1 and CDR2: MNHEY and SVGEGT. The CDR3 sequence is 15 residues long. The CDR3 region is CASSLQGTAYNEQFF.

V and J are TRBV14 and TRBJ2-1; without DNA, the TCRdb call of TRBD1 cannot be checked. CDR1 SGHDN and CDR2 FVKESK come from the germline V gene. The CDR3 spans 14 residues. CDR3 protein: CASSRGWDWNEQFF.

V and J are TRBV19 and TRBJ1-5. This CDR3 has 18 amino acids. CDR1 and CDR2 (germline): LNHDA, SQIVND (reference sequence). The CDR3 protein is CASSNTQGLLLSNQPQHF.

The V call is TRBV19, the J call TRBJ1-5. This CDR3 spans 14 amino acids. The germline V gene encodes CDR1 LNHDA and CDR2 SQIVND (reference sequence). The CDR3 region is CASTLILGSQPQHF.

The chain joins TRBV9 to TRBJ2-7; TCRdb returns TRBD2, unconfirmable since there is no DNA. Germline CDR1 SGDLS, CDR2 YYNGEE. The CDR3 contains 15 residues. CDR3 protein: CASSVGASGGYEQYF.